The 3 T cell receptor beta chains in this list originate from one sample, sequenced in a study of cytomegalovirus exposure and HLA in healthy donors (dated by TCRdb to about 2017). Library preparation was by the immunoSEQ multiplex PCR assay. A mixture of 60 forward primers for TCR Vbeta segments and 13 reverse primers for TCR Jbeta segments was used in the multiplex PCR. TCRdb holds this immuneACCESS table with in-frame rearrangements only. Some clones are missing; in checked studies, unresolved V genes explain under half, and the rest has no known cause. Here the sample has under 250,000 clones; approximately 79% occur a single time. Of the sample, approximately 2% is held by the ten largest clones. The specimen was PBMCs. The receptors originated from a male donor in good health and CMV-seronegative.

This chain joins TRBV19 and TRBJ1-5, with no clear D. This CDR3 is 15 amino acids long. Germline V gene lookup returns CDR1 LNHDA and CDR2 SQIVND (reference sequence). The V end lost 7 bases, the J end lost 4 bases, and 17 bases lay between the germline ends. In nucleotides, the CDR3 is TGTGCCAGTACCTATTTTGGGGAGCCGAATCAGCCCCAGCATTTT. Its translation: CASTYFGEPNQPQHF. Full variable domain (rest looked up from reference TRBV19 and TRBJ1-5): DGGITQSPKYLFRKEGQNVTLSCEQNLNHDAMYWYRQDPGQGLRLIYYSQIVNDFQKGDIAEGYSVSREKKESFPLTVTSAQKNPTAFYLCASTYFGEPNQPQHFGDGTRLSIL.

The chain couples TRBV4-3 to TRBJ1-6; a possible D gene is TRBD1 (5 bases). The CDR3 covers 15 residues. V was cut by 1 base and J by 9 bases, with 13 bases left in between. Germline V gene sequence: CDR1 LGHNA, CDR2 YSLEER. The CDR3 coding sequence is TGCGCCAGCAGCCAAGGGGGGAGGGAGGCTTCACCCCTCCACTTT. Its protein product is CASSQGGREASPLHF.

This chain links TRBV25-1 with TRBJ2-7; 8 bases fit TRBD1. Germline assignment: CDR1 MGHDK and CDR2 SYGVNS. This CDR3 spans 15 amino acids. V lost 3 bases to trimming and J lost 1 base; unmatched junction nucleotides: 5. The CDR3 bases are TGTGCCAGCAGTGATCCAGGGGGCGCTTCCTACGAGCAGTACTTC. It codes for CASSDPGGASYEQYF.